A selection of T cell receptor beta chains follows, all from one sample in a study of T cells in Graves' hyperthyroidism and ophthalmopathy. In TCRdb, the multiplex PCR reads were re-called with MiXCR into one record per CDR3 protein. The sample gives some 800,000 distinct CDR3 sequences, about two fifths of which show up once; approximately 8.7% is in the top ten. The sample taken for sequencing was blood. The receptors shown here come from a man aged 18 to 29 with Graves' hyperthyroidism. Each CDR3 is given with its conserved first and last residue. Each record gives: clone size, V gene, J gene, D gene, CDR3 DNA, CDR3 protein. The D gene is left open where the match is weak. A clone size is listed for some rows: how often the clone was seen (once, few, many), or a class if it is expanded.

clone size: -
V gene: TRBV6-6
J gene: TRBJ1-4
D gene: TRBD1
CDR3 DNA: TGTGCCAGCAGACCCACGAGGGGACAGACTCTGCAGCTGTTTTTT
CDR3 protein: CASRPTRGQTLQLFF

clone size: -
V gene: TRBV25-1
J gene: TRBJ1-2
D gene: -
CDR3 DNA: TGTGCCAGCTTAAGTTACAGGGCGGACTATGGCTACACCTTC
CDR3 protein: CASLSYRADYGYTF

clone size: -
V gene: TRBV3-1
J gene: TRBJ1-1
D gene: -
CDR3 DNA: TGTGCCAGCAGCCCTAGGACAGAAAGGGTGAACACTGAAGCTTTCTTT
CDR3 protein: CASSPRTERVNTEAFF

clone size: many
V gene: TRBV2
J gene: TRBJ2-2
D gene: -
CDR3 DNA: TGTGCCAGCAGTGAAAGGACCGGGGAGCTGTTTTTT
CDR3 protein: CASSERTGELFF

clone size: -
V gene: TRBV10-3
J gene: TRBJ2-7
D gene: TRBD1
CDR3 DNA: TGTGCCATCAGTGCCTCCGGGACAGAAAACGAGCAGTACTTC
CDR3 protein: CAISASGTENEQYF

clone size: -
V gene: TRBV14
J gene: TRBJ1-1
D gene: -
CDR3 DNA: TGTGCCAGCAGCCAAGCGCCCTTTATTTATGGGGTGAGGACTGAAGCTTTCTTT
CDR3 protein: CASSQAPFIYGVRTEAFF

clone size: -
V gene: TRBV7-9
J gene: TRBJ1-6
D gene: -
CDR3 DNA: TGCGCCAGCAGCCAAGATCCCACGTCCAATTCACCCCTCCACTTT
CDR3 protein: CASSQDPTSNSPLHF

clone size: -
V gene: TRBV9
J gene: TRBJ2-7
D gene: TRBD1
CDR3 DNA: TGTGCCAGCAGCGTAGCGGGACAGGGGGCTGTGGAAGAGCAGTACTTC
CDR3 protein: CASSVAGQGAVEEQYF

clone size: -
V gene: TRBV9
J gene: TRBJ1-1
D gene: -
CDR3 DNA: TGTGCCAGCAGCGCGCCCCTATCGGGGCGGGCCACTGAAGCTTTCTTT
CDR3 protein: CASSAPLSGRATEAFF

clone size: -
V gene: TRBV12-3/TRBV12-4
J gene: TRBJ1-4
D gene: -
CDR3 DNA: TGTGCCAGCAGCCTTCGCCAGGTTACTAATGAAAAACTGTTTTTT
CDR3 protein: CASSLRQVTNEKLFF

clone size: many
V gene: TRBV29-1
J gene: TRBJ2-7
D gene: TRBD2
CDR3 DNA: TGCAGCGTTCAAGACGCTCTAGCGGGGGGAACCTACGAGCAGTACTTC
CDR3 protein: CSVQDALAGGTYEQYF

clone size: few
V gene: TRBV20-1
J gene: TRBJ2-7
D gene: TRBD1
CDR3 DNA: TGCAGTGCAACCGGGACAGCTAGCTCCTACGAGCAGTACTTC
CDR3 protein: CSATGTASSYEQYF

clone size: few
V gene: TRBV29-1
J gene: TRBJ1-2
D gene: -
CDR3 DNA: TGCAGCGGATCTACAGGGTATGGCTACACCTTC
CDR3 protein: CSGSTGYGYTF

clone size: few
V gene: TRBV11-2
J gene: TRBJ2-7
D gene: TRBD1
CDR3 DNA: TGTGCCAGCAGGACGGGACAGGGAATCGAGCAGTACTTC
CDR3 protein: CASRTGQGIEQYF

clone size: few
V gene: TRBV6-5
J gene: TRBJ2-7
D gene: -
CDR3 DNA: TGTGCCAGCCGGGTATCGGCAAGCTCCTACGAGCAGTACTTC
CDR3 protein: CASRVSASSYEQYF

clone size: many
V gene: TRBV7-3
J gene: TRBJ1-1
D gene: -
CDR3 DNA: TGTGCCAGCAGCTTACAGCCCCTCAAAGACACTGAAGCTTTCTTT
CDR3 protein: CASSLQPLKDTEAFF

clone size: many
V gene: TRBV7-9
J gene: TRBJ2-7
D gene: -
CDR3 DNA: TGCGCCAGCAGCTTGGTGGAGGACTACGAGCAGTACTTC
CDR3 protein: CASSLVEDYEQYF

clone size: -
V gene: TRBV7-9
J gene: TRBJ2-2
D gene: -
CDR3 DNA: TGTGCCAGCAGCTGGCAGGGCACCGGGGAGCTGTTTTTT
CDR3 protein: CASSWQGTGELFF

clone size: -
V gene: TRBV29-1
J gene: TRBJ2-7
D gene: -
CDR3 DNA: TGCAGCGTCGTTAAGTTGGTAGATACTACCTACGAGCAGTACTTC
CDR3 protein: CSVVKLVDTTYEQYF

clone size: many
V gene: TRBV25-1
J gene: TRBJ1-1
D gene: -
CDR3 DNA: TGTGCCAGCAGTGAATACCCAGGGGACACTGAAGCTTTCTTT
CDR3 protein: CASSEYPGDTEAFF

clone size: -
V gene: TRBV2
J gene: TRBJ1-6
D gene: -
CDR3 DNA: TGTGCCAGCAGGGGGGGGAGGGGCAATCAGCCCCTCCACTTT
CDR3 protein: CASRGGRGNQPLHF

clone size: -
V gene: TRBV2
J gene: TRBJ2-2
D gene: TRBD2
CDR3 DNA: TGTGCCAGCAGCCCCTATGGACTAGCGGCGAACACCGGGGAGCTGTTTTTT
CDR3 protein: CASSPYGLAANTGELFF

clone size: many
V gene: TRBV5-1
J gene: TRBJ2-7
D gene: -
CDR3 DNA: TGCGCCAGCAGCCCCTCGACAGGAAACTCCTACGAGCAGTACTTC
CDR3 protein: CASSPSTGNSYEQYF

clone size: few
V gene: TRBV5-1
J gene: TRBJ1-4
D gene: -
CDR3 DNA: TGCGCCAGCAGGCCGGGCCACTGGGAGGAAAAACTGTTTTTT
CDR3 protein: CASRPGHWEEKLFF